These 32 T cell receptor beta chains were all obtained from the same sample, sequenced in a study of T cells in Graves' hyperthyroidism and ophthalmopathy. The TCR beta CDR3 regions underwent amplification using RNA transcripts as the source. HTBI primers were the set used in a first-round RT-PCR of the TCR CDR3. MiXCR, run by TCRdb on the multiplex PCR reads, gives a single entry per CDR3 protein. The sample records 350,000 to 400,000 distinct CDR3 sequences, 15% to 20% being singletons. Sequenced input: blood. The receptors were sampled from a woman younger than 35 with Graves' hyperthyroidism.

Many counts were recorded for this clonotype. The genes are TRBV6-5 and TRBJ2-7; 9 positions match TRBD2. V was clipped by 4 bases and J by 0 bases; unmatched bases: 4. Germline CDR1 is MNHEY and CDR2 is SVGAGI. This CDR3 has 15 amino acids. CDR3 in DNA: TGTGCCAGCAGTTCCGGCGGGAGGGACTCCTACGAGCAGTACTTC. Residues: CASSSGGRDSYEQYF.

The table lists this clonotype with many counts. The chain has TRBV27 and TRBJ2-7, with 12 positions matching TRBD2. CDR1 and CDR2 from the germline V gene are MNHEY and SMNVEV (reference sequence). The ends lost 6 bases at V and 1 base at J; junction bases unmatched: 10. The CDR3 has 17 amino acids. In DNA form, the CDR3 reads TGTGCCAGCAGACCCCATCCGACTAGCGGGGGATCCTACGAGCAGTACTTC. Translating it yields CASRPHPTSGGSYEQYF.

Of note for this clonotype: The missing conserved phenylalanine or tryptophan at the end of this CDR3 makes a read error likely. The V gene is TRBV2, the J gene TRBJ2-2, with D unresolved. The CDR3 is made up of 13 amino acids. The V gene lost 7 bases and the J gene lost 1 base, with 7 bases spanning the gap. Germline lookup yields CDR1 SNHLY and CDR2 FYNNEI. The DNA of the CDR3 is TGTGCCAGCAAGGGCGTGAACACCGGGGAGCTGTTTTTG. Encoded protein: CASKGVNTGELFL.

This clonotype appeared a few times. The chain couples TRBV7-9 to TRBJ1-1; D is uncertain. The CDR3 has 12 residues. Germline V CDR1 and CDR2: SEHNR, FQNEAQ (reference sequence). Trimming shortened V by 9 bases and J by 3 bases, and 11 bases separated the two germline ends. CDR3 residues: CASPLRDTEAFF. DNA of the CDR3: TGTGCCAGTCCCCTCCGGGACACTGAAGCTTTCTTT.

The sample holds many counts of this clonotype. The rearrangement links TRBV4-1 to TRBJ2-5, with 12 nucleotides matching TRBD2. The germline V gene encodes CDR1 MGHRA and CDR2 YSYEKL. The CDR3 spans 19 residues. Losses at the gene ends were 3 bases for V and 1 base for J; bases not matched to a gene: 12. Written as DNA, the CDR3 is TGCGCCAGCAGCCACGCCGTTGAGACTAGCGGGGGTCCCCAAGAGACCCAGTACTTC. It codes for CASSHAVETSGGPQETQYF.

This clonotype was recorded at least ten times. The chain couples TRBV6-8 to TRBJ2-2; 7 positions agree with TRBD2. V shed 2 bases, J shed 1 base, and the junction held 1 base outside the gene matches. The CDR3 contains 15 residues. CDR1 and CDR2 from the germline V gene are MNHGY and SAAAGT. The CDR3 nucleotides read TGTGCCAGCAGTTACACTAGCGAGAACACCGGGGAGCTGTTTTTT. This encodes CASSYTSENTGELFF.

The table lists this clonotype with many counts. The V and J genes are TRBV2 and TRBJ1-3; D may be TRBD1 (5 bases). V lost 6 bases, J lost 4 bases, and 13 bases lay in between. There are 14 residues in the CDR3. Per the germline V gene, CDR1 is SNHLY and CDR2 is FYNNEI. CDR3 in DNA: TGTGCCAGCAGACCCCAGGGTCTCGGAAACACCATATATTTT. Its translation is CASRPQGLGNTIYF.

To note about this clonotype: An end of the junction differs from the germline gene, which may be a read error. CDR3 sequence reads: CASSDTGIGDYDQYF. DNA for the CDR3: TGTGCCAGCAGTGACACCGGGATAGGGGACTACGATCAGTACTTC. This chain joins TRBV25-1 and TRBJ2-7, with TRBD2 matching 7 bases. The CDR3 runs 15 residues. CDR1 and CDR2 (germline): MGHDK, SYGVNS.

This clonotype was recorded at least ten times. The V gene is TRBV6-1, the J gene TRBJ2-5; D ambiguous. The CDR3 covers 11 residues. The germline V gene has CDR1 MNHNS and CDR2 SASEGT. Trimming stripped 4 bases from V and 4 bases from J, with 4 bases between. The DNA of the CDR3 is TGTGCCAGCAGTGTCGTAGAGACCCAGTACTTC. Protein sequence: CASSVVETQYF.

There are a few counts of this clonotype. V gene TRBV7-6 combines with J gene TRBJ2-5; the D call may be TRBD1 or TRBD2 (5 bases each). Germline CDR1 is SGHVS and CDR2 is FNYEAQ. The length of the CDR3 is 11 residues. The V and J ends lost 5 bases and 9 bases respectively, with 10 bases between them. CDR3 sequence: CASSQPGPQYF. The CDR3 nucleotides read TGTGCCAGCAGCCAACCGGGGCCCCAGTACTTC.

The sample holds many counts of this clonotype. The CDR3 region is CASSLPLGYGYTF. The CDR3 bases are TGTGCCAGCAGTTTACCCCTCGGCTATGGCTACACCTTC. The chain links TRBV28 to TRBJ1-2, with D unclear. The V gene's germline CDR1 is MDHEN and CDR2 SYDVKM. Trimming stripped 2 bases from V and 4 bases from J, with 8 bases between. CDR3 length: 13 residues.

CDR3 coding DNA: TGTGCCAGCACCCTGACAGGGGTAGAGACCCAGTACTTC. Translated, it gives CASTLTGVETQYF. The V gene is TRBV28, the J gene TRBJ2-5; 8 bases fit TRBD1. From germline, CDR1 is MDHEN and CDR2 SYDVKM. This CDR3 has 13 amino acids. The V gene end was trimmed by 7 bases and the J gene end by 4 bases; junction bases not matched to a gene: 5.

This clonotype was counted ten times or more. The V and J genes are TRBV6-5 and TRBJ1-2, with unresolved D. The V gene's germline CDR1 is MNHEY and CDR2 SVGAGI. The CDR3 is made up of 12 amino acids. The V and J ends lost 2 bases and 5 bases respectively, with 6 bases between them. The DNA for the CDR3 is TGTGCCAGCAGTTACGGTCCTTATGGCTACACCTTC. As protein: CASSYGPYGYTF.

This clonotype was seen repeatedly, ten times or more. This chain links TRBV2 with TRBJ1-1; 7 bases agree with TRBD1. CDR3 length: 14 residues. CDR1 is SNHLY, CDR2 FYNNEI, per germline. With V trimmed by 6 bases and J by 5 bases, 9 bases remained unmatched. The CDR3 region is CASRNDRDGTEAFF. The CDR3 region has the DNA TGTGCCAGCAGAAATGACAGGGATGGGACTGAAGCTTTCTTT.

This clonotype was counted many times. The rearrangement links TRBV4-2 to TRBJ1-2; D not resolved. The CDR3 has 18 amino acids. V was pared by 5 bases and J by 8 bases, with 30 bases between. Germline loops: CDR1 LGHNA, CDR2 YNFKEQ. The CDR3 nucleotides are TGTGCCAGCAGCAATATCCTTTCGGTCCCCAGGAGCCCAACGGGCTACACCTTC. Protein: CASSNILSVPRSPTGYTF.

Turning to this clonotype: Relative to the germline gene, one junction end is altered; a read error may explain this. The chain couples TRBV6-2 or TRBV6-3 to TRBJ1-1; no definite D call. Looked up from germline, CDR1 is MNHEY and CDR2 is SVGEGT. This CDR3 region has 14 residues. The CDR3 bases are TGTGCCTGCAGTTACTCCGCCGGGTACACTGAAGCTTTCTTT. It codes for CACSYSAGYTEAFF.

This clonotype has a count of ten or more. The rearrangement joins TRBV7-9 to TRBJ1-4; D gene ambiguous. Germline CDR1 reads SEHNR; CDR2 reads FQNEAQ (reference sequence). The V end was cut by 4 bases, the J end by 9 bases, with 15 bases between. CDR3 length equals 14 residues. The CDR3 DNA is TGTGCCAGCAGCTCAACGGGAGGCGGGAAAAAACTGTTTTTT. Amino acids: CASSSTGGGKKLFF.

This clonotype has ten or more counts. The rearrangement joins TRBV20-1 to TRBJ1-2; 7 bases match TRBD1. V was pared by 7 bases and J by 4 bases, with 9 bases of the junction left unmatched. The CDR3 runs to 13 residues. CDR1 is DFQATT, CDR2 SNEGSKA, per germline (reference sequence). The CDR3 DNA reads TGCAGTGGGGGGACAGATTACACCTATGGCTACACCTTC. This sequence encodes CSGGTDYTYGYTF.

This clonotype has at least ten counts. In DNA form, the CDR3 reads TGTGCCAGCAGACCATCGGGACTTATCTACGAGCAGTACTTC. Translated, it gives CASRPSGLIYEQYF. The gene calls are TRBV6-1 and TRBJ2-7; D is possibly TRBD2 (6 bases). The CDR3 length is 14 residues. CDR1 is MNHNS, CDR2 SASEGT, per germline. V shed 6 bases and J shed 3 bases, with 15 bases lying between them.

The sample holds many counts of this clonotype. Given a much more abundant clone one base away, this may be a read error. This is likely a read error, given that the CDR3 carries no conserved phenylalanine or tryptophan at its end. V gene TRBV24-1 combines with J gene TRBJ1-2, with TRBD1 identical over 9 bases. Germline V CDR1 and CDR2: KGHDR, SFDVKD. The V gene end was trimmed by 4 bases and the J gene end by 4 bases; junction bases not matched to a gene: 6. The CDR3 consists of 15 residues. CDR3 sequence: CATSEGSGQGYGYTL. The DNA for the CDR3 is TGTGCCACCAGTGAGGGGTCGGGACAGGGCTATGGCTACACCCTC.

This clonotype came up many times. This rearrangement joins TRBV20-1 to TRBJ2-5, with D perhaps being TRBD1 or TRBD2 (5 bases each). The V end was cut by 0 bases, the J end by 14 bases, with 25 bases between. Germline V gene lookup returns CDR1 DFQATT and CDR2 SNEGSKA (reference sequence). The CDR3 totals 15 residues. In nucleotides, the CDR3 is TGCAGTGCTAGAGAACCCACAGGCGACCAAGAGAGGGAATACTTC. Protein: CSAREPTGDQEREYF.

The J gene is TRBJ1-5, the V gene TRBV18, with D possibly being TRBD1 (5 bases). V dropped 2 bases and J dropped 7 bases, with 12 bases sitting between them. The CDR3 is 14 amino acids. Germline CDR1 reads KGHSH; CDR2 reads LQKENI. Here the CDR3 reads CASSPGAGGQPQHF. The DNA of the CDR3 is TGTGCCAGCTCACCAGGGGCAGGTGGGCAGCCCCAGCATTTT.

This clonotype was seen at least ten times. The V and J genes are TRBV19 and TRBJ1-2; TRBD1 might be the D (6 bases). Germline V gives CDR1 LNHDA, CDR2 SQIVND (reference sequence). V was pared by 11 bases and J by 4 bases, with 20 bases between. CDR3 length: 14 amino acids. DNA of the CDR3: TGTGCCGCAGTACAGGGCGCCTTGGGCTATGGCTACACCTTC. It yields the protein CAAVQGALGYGYTF.

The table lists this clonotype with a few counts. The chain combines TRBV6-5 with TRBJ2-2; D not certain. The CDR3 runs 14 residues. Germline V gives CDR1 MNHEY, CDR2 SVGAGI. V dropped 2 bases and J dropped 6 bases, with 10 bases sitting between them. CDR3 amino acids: CASSYKPRPGELFF. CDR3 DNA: TGTGCCAGCAGTTACAAGCCGCGGCCCGGGGAGCTGTTTTTT.

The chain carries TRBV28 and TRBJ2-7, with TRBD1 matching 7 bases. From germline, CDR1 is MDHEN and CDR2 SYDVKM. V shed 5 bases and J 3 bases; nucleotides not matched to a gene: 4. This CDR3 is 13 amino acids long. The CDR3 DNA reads TGTGCCAGCAGTGGGACAGAGCACTACGAGCAGTACTTC. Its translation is CASSGTEHYEQYF.

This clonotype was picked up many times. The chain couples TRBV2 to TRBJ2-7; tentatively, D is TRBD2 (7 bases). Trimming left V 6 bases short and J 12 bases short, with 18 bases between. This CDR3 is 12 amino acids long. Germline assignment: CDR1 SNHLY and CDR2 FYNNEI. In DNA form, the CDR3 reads TGTGCCAGCAGGAGGGGGGGGACTGTCTCGTACTTC. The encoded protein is CASRRGGTVSYF.

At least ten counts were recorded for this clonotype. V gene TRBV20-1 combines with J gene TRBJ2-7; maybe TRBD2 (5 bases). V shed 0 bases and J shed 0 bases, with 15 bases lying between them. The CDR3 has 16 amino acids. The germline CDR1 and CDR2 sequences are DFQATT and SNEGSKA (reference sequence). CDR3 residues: CSARDRRAQSSYEQYF. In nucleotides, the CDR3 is TGCAGTGCTAGAGATCGGCGGGCTCAAAGCTCCTACGAGCAGTACTTC.

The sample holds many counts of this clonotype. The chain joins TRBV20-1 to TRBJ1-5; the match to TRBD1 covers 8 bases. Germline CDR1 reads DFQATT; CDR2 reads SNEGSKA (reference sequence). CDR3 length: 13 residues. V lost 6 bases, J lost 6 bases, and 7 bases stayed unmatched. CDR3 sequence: CSASGGEVQPQHF. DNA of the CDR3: TGCAGTGCCTCAGGGGGCGAGGTTCAGCCCCAGCATTTT.

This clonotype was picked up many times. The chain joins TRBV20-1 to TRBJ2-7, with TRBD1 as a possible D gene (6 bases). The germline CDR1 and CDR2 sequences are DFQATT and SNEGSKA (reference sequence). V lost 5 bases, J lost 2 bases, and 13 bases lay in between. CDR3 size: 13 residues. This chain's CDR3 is CSAPRQDTYEQYF. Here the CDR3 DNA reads TGCAGTGCTCCGAGACAGGACACCTACGAGCAGTACTTC.

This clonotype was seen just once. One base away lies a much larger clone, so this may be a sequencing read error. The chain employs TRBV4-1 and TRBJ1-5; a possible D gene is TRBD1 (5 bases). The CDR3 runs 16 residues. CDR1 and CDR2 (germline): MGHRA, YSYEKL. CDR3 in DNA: TGCGCCAGCAGCCAAGAGCTTAGGGGCTTCAGGTGGCCCCATCATTTT. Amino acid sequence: CASSQELRGFRWPHHF.

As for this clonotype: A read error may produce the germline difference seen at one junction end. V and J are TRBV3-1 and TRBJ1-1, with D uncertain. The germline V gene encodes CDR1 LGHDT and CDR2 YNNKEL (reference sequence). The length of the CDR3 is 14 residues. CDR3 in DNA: TGTTCCAGCAGCCAGTGGCACCCGAACACTGAAGCTTTCTTT. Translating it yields CSSSQWHPNTEAFF.

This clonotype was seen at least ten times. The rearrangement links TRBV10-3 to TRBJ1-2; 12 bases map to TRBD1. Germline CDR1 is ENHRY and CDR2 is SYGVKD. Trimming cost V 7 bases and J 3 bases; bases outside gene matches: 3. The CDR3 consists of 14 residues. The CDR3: CAITGTGGDYGYTF. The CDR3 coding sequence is TGTGCCATCACCGGGACAGGGGGCGACTATGGCTACACCTTC.